This T cell receptor (beta chain) was found in a study of blood T cell repertoires in COVID-19. In the study's own analysis: How many nucleated cells were present was estimated from reference gene primer amplification. Generated by immunoSEQ multiplex PCR, the TCRdb table keeps only in-frame clones and is missing some. Clonal size and the V and J genes are those of that table, whereas D and trimming came from the DNA. In the table there are about 200,000 clones, approximately 84% of which are singletons. Germline loops: CDR1 SGHTA, CDR2 FQGNSA. This CDR3 comprises 13 residues. V shed 3 bases and J shed 5 bases, with 10 bases lying between them.

The sequence was collected from an elderly woman with acute or convalescent COVID-19. The source material was peripheral blood. J is TRBJ1-1 and V is TRBV7-2, with no clear D. The CDR3 DNA is TGTGCCAGCAGCTTGTGGCCTTGGACTGAAGCTTTCTTT. Its protein product is CASSLWPWTEAFF.